This TCR beta chain was sequenced in a study of OX40 agonist ivuxolimab in advanced cancers. Study-wide background: Mean age about 60 years, range about 23 to 80; about 85% male. General study results and limits: CD8+ T cells were the subset that, on average, had more expanded clones than CD4+.

Sequencing used immunoSEQ multiplex PCR; TCRdb keeps in-frame clones, though not all of them. This table has 77,000 or so clones, approximately 84% appearing once. There are a few counts of this clone. Antigen: not known. The germline gives CDR1 SGHTA, CDR2 FQGTGA. This CDR3 spans 13 amino acids. The V and J ends lost 5 bases and 7 bases respectively, with 14 bases between them. The TCR originated in an adult with an advanced solid tumor such as melanoma, head and neck, liver or kidney cancer. The input for sequencing was CD4+ or CD8+ T cells sorted from blood, taken in a trial of the OX40 agonist ivuxolimab. The chain combines TRBV7-3 with TRBJ1-2, with D tentatively TRBD1 (5 bases). This CDR3 reads CASSLQRGTGYTF. Here the CDR3 DNA reads TGTGCCAGCAGCCTACAGCGGGGGACTGGCTACACCTTC.